This T cell receptor beta chain was recovered during a study of cytomegalovirus exposure and HLA in healthy donors. Regarding the study as a whole: TRBV6-2, TRBV6-3 and some other V segments were excluded as indistinguishable. Reports indicate that TCR beta sequences accurately predicted the HLA-A and HLA-B alleles of most subjects.

With 60 Vbeta and 13 Jbeta primers, the PCR was carried out. Libraries were prepared by immunoSEQ multiplex PCR; TCRdb keeps only in-frame clonotypes and omits some of them. There are around 150,000 clones in the sample; 81% occur only once, and about 1.9% lies in the top ten. This clone was seen a single time. As yet, its antigen is unknown. This CDR3 comprises 14 residues. The V and J ends lost 9 bases and 2 bases respectively, with 11 bases between them. CDR1 is MDHEN and CDR2 is SYDVKM in the germline V gene. This clonotype was obtained from a woman under 30 in good health and CMV-seronegative. The sequenced material came from PBMCs. The rearrangement links TRBV28 to TRBJ1-6, with D uncertain. The chain's CDR3 is CARRGDPYNSPLHF. CDR3 sequence (DNA): TGTGCCAGACGGGGTGACCCCTATAATTCACCCCTCCACTTT.